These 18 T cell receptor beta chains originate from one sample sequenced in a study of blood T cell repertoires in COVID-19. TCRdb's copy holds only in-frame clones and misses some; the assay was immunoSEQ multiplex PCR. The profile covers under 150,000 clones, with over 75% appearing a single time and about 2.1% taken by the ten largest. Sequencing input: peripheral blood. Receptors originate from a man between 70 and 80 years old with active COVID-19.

DNA of the CDR3: TGTGCCAGCTACCGACAGGGGGCGGGGGAGACCCAGTACTTC. Translated: CASYRQGAGETQYF. This chain joins TRBV6-5 and TRBJ2-5, with 10 bases fitting TRBD1. This CDR3 comprises 14 residues. Germline CDR1 MNHEY, CDR2 SVGAGI. The V segment lost 8 bases and the J segment 5 bases; nucleotides outside the gene matches: 8.

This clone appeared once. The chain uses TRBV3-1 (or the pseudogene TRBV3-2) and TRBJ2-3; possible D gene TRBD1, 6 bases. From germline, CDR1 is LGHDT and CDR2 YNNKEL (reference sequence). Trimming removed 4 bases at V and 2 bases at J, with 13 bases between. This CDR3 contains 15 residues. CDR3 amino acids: CASSRGQIFTDTQYF. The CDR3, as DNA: TGTGCCAGCAGCCGAGGACAGATCTTCACAGATACGCAGTATTTT.

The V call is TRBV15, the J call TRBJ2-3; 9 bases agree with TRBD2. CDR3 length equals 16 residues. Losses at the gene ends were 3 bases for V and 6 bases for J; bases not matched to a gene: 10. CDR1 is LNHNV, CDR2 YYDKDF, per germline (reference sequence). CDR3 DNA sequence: TGTGCCACCAGCAGCTCCCCGCGGGAGGGCCAGGATACGCAGTATTTT. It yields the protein CATSSSPREGQDTQYF.

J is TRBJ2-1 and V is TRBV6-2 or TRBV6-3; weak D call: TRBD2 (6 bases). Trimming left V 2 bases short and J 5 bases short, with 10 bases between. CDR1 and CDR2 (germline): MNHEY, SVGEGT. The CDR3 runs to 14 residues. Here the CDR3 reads CASSYKVADNEQFF. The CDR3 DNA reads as TGTGCCAGCAGTTACAAGGTAGCGGACAATGAGCAGTTCTTC.

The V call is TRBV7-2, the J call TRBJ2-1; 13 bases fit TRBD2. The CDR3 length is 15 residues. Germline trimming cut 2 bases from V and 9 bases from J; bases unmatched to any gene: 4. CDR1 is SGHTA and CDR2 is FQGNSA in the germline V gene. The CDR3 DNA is TGTGCCAGCAGCTTATTGGGACTAGCGGGAAGTGAGCAGTTCTTC. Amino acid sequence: CASSLLGLAGSEQFF.

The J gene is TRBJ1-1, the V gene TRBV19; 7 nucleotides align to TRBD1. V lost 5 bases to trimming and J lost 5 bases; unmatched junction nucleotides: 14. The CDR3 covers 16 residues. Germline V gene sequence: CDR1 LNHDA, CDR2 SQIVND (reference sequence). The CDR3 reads CASSLPWRGRETEAFF. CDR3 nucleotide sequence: TGTGCCAGTAGTCTCCCTTGGAGGGGGCGCGAGACTGAAGCTTTCTTT.

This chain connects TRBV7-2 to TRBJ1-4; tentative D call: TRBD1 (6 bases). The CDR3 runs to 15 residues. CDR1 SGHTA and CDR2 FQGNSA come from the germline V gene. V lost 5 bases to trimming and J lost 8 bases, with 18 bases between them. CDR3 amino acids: CASSPLWGPGEKLFF. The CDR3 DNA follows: TGTGCCAGCAGCCCCCTTTGGGGGCCGGGAGAAAAACTGTTTTTT.

The CDR3 sequence is CASSMRGLAGAPNEQYF. Written as DNA, the CDR3 is TGTGCCAGCAGCATGCGGGGGCTAGCGGGAGCCCCCAACGAGCAGTACTTC. The rearrangement joins TRBV7-2 to TRBJ2-7, with 10 nucleotides matching TRBD2. Germline CDR1 reads SGHTA; CDR2 reads FQGNSA. This CDR3 region has 17 residues. With V trimmed by 5 bases and J by 5 bases, 15 bases remained unmatched.

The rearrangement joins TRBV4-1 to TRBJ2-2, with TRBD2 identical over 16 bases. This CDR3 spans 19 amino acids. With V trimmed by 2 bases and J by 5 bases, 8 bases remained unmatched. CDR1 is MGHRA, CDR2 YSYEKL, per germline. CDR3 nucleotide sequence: TGCGCCAGCAGCCAATCCACCGGGACTAGCGGGAGGGGGACCGGGGAGCTGTTTTTT. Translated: CASSQSTGTSGRGTGELFF.

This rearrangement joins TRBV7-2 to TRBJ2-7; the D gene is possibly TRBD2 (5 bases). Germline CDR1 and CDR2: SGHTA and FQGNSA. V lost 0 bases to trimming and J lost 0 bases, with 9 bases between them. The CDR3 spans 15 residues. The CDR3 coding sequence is TGTGCCAGCAGCTTAGCCGGACTTAACTCCTACGAGCAGTACTTC. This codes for CASSLAGLNSYEQYF.

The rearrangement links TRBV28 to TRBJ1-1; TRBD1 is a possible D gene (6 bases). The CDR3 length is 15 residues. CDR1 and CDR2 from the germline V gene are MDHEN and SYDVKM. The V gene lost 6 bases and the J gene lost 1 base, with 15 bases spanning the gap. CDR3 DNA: TGTGCCAGCAGGTCCTCCGGGACACCGAACACTGAAGCTTTCTTT. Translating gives CASRSSGTPNTEAFF.

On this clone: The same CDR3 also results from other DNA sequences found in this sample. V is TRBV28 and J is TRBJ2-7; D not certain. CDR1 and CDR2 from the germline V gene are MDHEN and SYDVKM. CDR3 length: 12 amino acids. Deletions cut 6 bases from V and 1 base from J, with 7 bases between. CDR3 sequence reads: CASSSDSYEQYF. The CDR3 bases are TGTGCCAGCAGCAGTGATTCCTACGAGCAGTACTTC.

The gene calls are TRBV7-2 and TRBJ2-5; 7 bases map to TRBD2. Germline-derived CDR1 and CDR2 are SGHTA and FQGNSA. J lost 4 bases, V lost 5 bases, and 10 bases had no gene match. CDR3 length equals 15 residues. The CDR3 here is CASSRSGSSGETQYF. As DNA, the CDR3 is TGTGCCAGCAGCCGTAGCGGGTCAAGCGGAGAGACCCAGTACTTC.

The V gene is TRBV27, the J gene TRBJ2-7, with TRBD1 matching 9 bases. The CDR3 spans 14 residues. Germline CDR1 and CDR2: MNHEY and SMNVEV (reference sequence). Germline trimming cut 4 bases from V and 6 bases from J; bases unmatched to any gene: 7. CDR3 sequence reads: CASSWTGVRGEQYF. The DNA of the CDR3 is TGTGCCAGCAGTTGGACAGGGGTCAGGGGCGAGCAGTACTTC.

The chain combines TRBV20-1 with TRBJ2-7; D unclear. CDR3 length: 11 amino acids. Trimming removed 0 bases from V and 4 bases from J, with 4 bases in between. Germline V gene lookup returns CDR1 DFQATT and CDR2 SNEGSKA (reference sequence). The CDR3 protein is CSARDLYEQYF. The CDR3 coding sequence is TGCAGTGCTAGAGATCTGTACGAGCAGTACTTC.

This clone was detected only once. The DNA of the CDR3 is TGTGCCAGCAGCTTGGCTCCAGCCTACGAGCAGTACTTC. It translates to CASSLAPAYEQYF. This chain joins TRBV11-3 and TRBJ2-7, with D unresolved. The CDR3 has 13 amino acids. From germline, CDR1 is SGHNT and CDR2 YENEEA. Trimming left V 3 bases short and J 2 bases short, with 8 bases between.

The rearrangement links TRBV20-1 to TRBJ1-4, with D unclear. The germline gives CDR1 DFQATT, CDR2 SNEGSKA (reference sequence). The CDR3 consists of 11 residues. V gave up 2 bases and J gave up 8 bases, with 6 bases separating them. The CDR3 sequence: CSARTPEKLFF. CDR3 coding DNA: TGCAGTGCTAGAACACCCGAAAAACTGTTTTTT.

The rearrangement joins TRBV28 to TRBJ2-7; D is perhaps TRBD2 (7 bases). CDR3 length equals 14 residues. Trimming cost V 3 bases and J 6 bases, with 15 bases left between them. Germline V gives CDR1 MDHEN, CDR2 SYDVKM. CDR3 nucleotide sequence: TGTGCCAGCAGTTTGGTGGGCGGGGGCGGCGAGCAGTACTTC. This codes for CASSLVGGGGEQYF.